Many counts were recorded for the clone carrying this T cell receptor (beta chain). Its antigen is unknown. Exclusions: uncontrolled infection, other autoimmune disease, pregnancy, lactation. Amplification of TCR beta CDR3 regions was performed using RNA transcripts as template. Primed by the HTBI set, a first-round RT-PCR was run on the TCR CDR3. TCRdb reprocessed the multiplex PCR reads with MiXCR, giving one entry per CDR3 protein. The sample includes approximately 600,000 distinct CDR3 sequences, 14% of them seen just once. This entry is derived from a study of T cells in Graves' hyperthyroidism and ophthalmopathy. Germline assignment: CDR1 SGHRS and CDR2 YFSETQ. Trimming took 4 bases from V and 6 from J, leaving 13 bases between them. The CDR3 is 14 residues long. Study-wide points: Ophthalmopathy could be told apart from stable hyperthyroidism with a 13 V-J model. Clonotypes that were expanded in thyroid above 0.001 mostly appeared in blood too.

V usage is TRBV5-1 and J usage is TRBJ1-4, with a tentative D call TRBD1 (5 bases). The sample consisted of blood. The sequence was collected from a woman between 18 and 29 years old with Graves' ophthalmopathy. In DNA form, the CDR3 reads TGCGCCAGCAGCGGGGAGGGGACCCATGAAAAACTGTTTTTT. Translation gives CASSGEGTHEKLFF.